The table lists the clone carrying this T cell receptor beta chain with a count of one. These data are taken from a study of blood T cell repertoires in COVID-19. Study background: Acute and convalescent COVID-19 specimens originated in the United States, Italy and Spain. PBMCs, B-cell-depleted T cells, or T cells were the source of the cDNA or gDNA that made up the material.

Under the authors' procedure: It was from reference gene primer amplification that nucleated cell counts were estimated. The data were produced by immunoSEQ multiplex PCR, yet TCRdb's version contains in-frame clones alone and is incomplete. For V, J and clone size, that table is used; D and trimming come from the DNA. Of 130,000 or so clones listed, around 80% are singletons. The TCR sequence derives from a human donor in a cohort sampled during active COVID-19. The specimen sequenced was peripheral blood.

CDR3 nucleotide sequence: TGTGCCAGCAGCCCCTCCCCCCGCACAGGGGGGGAGCTGTTTTTT. Its translation is CASSPSPRTGGELFF. The rearrangement links TRBV7-6 to TRBJ2-2; D perhaps matches TRBD1 (6 bases). The V end lost 5 bases, the J end lost 8 bases, and 18 bases lay between the germline ends. CDR1 is SGHVS and CDR2 is FNYEAQ in the germline V gene. CDR3 length equals 15 residues.